This is a list of T cell receptor beta chains from one sample in a study of cytomegalovirus exposure and HLA in healthy donors. Here immunoSEQ multiplex PCR was the method, and the copy in TCRdb shows in-frame clones only, minus some. The table records around 120,000 clones, 70% to 80% of them present only once. The source material was PBMCs. The source is a woman in her 40s in good health and CMV-seronegative. The CDR3 runs from the conserved cysteine through the conserved F or W. D genes are given only for firm matches. Size is stated for part of the rows, as once, few or many counts, or as a class when the clone is expanded.

cdr3_nt cdr3_aa j_call v_call clone_size d_call
TGTGCCAGCATCCCGACTAGCGGGAGTGGGGATGAGCAGTTCTTC CASIPTSGSGDEQFF TRBJ2-1 TRBV6-6 . TRBD2
TGTGCCAGCAGGTCGGCGGCGGGAGGACTCGGAGAGACCCAGTACTTC CASRSAAGGLGETQYF TRBJ2-5 TRBV11-2 . TRBD2
TGTGCCAGCAGTTTATTTCGACAGGGGGGCCAGCTGTTTTTT CASSLFRQGGQLFF TRBJ2-2 TRBV28 . TRBD1
TGTGCCAGCAGTAACAATTACGAGCAGTACTTC CASSNNYEQYF TRBJ2-7 TRBV28 . .
TGTGCCTGGCTCCCCGGGACTAGCTCCTACGAGCAGTACTTC CAWLPGTSSYEQYF TRBJ2-7 TRBV30 . TRBD2
TGTGCCAGCAGTTTATTGACAGGGGGAAACACTGAAGCTTTCTTT CASSLLTGGNTEAFF TRBJ1-1 TRBV28 . TRBD1
TGTGCCAGCAGCAATCCGAAAGAGACAGGGGGCATATGGGGCGAGCAGTACTTC CASSNPKETGGIWGEQYF TRBJ2-7 TRBV11-2 . TRBD1
TGTGCCAGCAGCTTGGCAGGGACTTTCTCCTACGAGCAGTACTTC CASSLAGTFSYEQYF TRBJ2-7 TRBV5-5 . .
TGTGCCAGCTCACCAGAGGGCGGGGGGCAATCCTACGAGCAGTACTTC CASSPEGGGQSYEQYF TRBJ2-7 TRBV18 . TRBD2
TGTGCCAGCAGTGAAGGGGGCGGGAGGGCCTCCTACAATGAGCAGTTCTTC CASSEGGGRASYNEQFF TRBJ2-1 TRBV6-1 few TRBD2
TGTGCCAGCAGCTTAGCGGGAGGCCGGTCCTACGAGCAGTACTTC CASSLAGGRSYEQYF TRBJ2-7 TRBV7-9 . .
TGTGCCAGCAGTTACTCAGGGACAGGGGAAGACGAGCAGTACTTC CASSYSGTGEDEQYF TRBJ2-7 TRBV6-5 . TRBD1
TGCGCCAGCAGCCAAGATCGGCAGGGCCGTTACGGCTTTGCCAAAAACATTCAGTACTTC CASSQDRQGRYGFAKNIQYF TRBJ2-4 TRBV4-3 . .
TGCGCCAGCAGCCAAGGACTAGCGGAAAACACCGGGGAGCTGTTTTTT CASSQGLAENTGELFF TRBJ2-2 TRBV4-1 few TRBD2
TGCGCCAGCAGCCAAAAGGGGAAGGGTTCGAGGACTAATGAAAAACTGTTTTTT CASSQKGKGSRTNEKLFF TRBJ1-4 TRBV4-3 . .
TGCGCCAGCAGGGGACAGCATAATGACAATTCACCCCTCCACTTT CASRGQHNDNSPLHF TRBJ1-6 TRBV10-2 . TRBD1
TGTGCCAGCAGATACAGGGGTGACGGCACTGAAGCTTTCTTT CASRYRGDGTEAFF TRBJ1-1 TRBV28 . TRBD1
TGTGCCAGCAGTACGGAACTCCGGGCCTACGAGCAGTACTTC CASSTELRAYEQYF TRBJ2-7 TRBV28 . .
TGTGCCAGCAGCGTAGAAAGCGGGGGGGGCCTTAGGACCCAGTACTTC CASSVESGGGLRTQYF TRBJ2-5 TRBV9 . TRBD2
TGTGCCAGTAGTCCTCGGACAAGAACCTACGAGCAGTACTTC CASSPRTRTYEQYF TRBJ2-7 TRBV19 . .
TGTGCCAGCAGCTTAGCCCCAAATCCCTCCTACGAGCAGTACTTC CASSLAPNPSYEQYF TRBJ2-7 TRBV7-2 . .
TGCGCCAGCAGTGACGCCGGGACAGGGGGGACCTACGAGCAGTACTTC CASSDAGTGGTYEQYF TRBJ2-7 TRBV10-2 . TRBD1
TGTGCTACAAAGGGACAGGGGCTAAGTGGCTACACCTTC CATKGQGLSGYTF TRBJ1-2 TRBV19 . TRBD1
TGTGCCAGCAGTTTATCGACAGCGGGCACTGAAGCTTTCTTT CASSLSTAGTEAFF TRBJ1-1 TRBV28 . .
TGTGCCAGCAGTCCTGGACAGAATCAGCCCCAGCATTTT CASSPGQNQPQHF TRBJ1-5 TRBV2 . .
TGTGCCAGCAGTGAAATCATGTCGGCAGGGGATATTGGAAACACCATATATTTT CASSEIMSAGDIGNTIYF TRBJ1-3 TRBV6-1 . .
TGTGCCAGCAGTCCCGACGGAGGCGGGGGGGCGGCCGGGGAGCTGTTTTTT CASSPDGGGGAAGELFF TRBJ2-2 TRBV7-2 . TRBD2
TGTGCCAGCAGTTTGCCCCTGGGCAGGGCCAACTATGGCTACACCTTC CASSLPLGRANYGYTF TRBJ1-2 TRBV28 . .
TGTGCCAGCAGCTTGGACAGGGTAACACTCTATGGCTACACCTTC CASSLDRVTLYGYTF TRBJ1-2 TRBV9 . TRBD1
TGTGCCAGCTCCCCCCGGAACAGGGATCTTCCCCTCCACTTT CASSPRNRDLPLHF TRBJ1-6 TRBV18 . .
TGTGCCAGCAGTTTATCGGGGGGGACTGAAGCTTTCTTT CASSLSGGTEAFF TRBJ1-1 TRBV28 . .
TGTGCCAGCAGTTTACATGGACAGGGGGGTCTCACTGAAGCTTTCTTT CASSLHGQGGLTEAFF TRBJ1-1 TRBV27 few TRBD1
TGTGCCAGCAGCTTACGGGTAGCGGGGGGACTTGACATTCAGTACTTC CASSLRVAGGLDIQYF TRBJ2-4 TRBV13 . TRBD2
TGTGCCTGGACCAAGGCAGGGACAGGAAAAGAAAAACTGTTTTTT CAWTKAGTGKEKLFF TRBJ1-4 TRBV30 . TRBD1
TGTGCCACCAGCGGGGGGACTAGCGGTAAAGAGACCCAGTACTTC CATSGGTSGKETQYF TRBJ2-5 TRBV15 . TRBD2
TGTGCCAGCAGCCCCACTCGGGGGAACTCCTACAATGAGCAGTTCTTC CASSPTRGNSYNEQFF TRBJ2-1 TRBV7-9 . .
TGCGCCAGCAGCGGGAGGACTAGCGGTGGGAATGAGCAGTTCTTC CASSGRTSGGNEQFF TRBJ2-1 TRBV5-1 few TRBD2
TGTGCCAGCAGCCAAGACCCAGGGGCGACCACTGAAGCTTTCTTT CASSQDPGATTEAFF TRBJ1-1 TRBV4-2 . .
TGCGCCAGCAGCTTGGCCTTCAGGGGCTCCTACGAGCAGTACTTC CASSLAFRGSYEQYF TRBJ2-7 TRBV5-1 . .
TGTGCCAGCAGCTTAGGTCAGGGAAACTATGGCTACACCTTC CASSLGQGNYGYTF TRBJ1-2 TRBV7-2 . .
TGTGCCAGCAGCTTGTTGGCTGATCCATACGAGCAGTACTTC CASSLLADPYEQYF TRBJ2-7 TRBV5-5 . .
TGTGCCAGCAGGCGGGGTGCGGTCACTGAAGCTTTCTTT CASRRGAVTEAFF TRBJ1-1 TRBV6-1 . .
TGTGCCAGCAGACTAGCGGACTTTTCAGATACGCAGTATTTT CASRLADFSDTQYF TRBJ2-3 TRBV27 . TRBD2
TGTGCCACCAGCAGACAGGTTAAAGAGACCCAGTACTTC CATSRQVKETQYF TRBJ2-5 TRBV15 once .